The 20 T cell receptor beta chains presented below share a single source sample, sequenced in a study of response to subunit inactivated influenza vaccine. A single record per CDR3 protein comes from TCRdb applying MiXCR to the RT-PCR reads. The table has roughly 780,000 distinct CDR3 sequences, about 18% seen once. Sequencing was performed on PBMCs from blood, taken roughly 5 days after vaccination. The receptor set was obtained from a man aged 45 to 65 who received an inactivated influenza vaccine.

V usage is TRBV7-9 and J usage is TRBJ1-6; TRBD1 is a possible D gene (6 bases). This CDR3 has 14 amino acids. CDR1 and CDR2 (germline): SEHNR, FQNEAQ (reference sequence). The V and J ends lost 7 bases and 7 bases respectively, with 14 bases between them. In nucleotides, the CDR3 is TGTGCCAGCAACACAGGGTCCGGGAATTCACCCCTCCACTTT. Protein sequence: CASNTGSGNSPLHF.

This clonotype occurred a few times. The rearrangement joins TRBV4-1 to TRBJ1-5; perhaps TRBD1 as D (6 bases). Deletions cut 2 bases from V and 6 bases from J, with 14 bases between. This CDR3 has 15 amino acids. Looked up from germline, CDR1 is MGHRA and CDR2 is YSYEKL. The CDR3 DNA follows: TGCGCCAGCAGCCAACTGACAGGTGTGTTTCAGCCCCAGCATTTT. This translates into CASSQLTGVFQPQHF.

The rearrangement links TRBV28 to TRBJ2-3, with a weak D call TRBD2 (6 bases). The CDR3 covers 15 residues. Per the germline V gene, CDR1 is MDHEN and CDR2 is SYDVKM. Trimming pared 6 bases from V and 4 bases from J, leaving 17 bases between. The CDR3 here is CASRRSGPGPDTQYF. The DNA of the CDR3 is TGTGCCAGCAGACGGAGCGGGCCAGGGCCAGATACGCAGTATTTT.

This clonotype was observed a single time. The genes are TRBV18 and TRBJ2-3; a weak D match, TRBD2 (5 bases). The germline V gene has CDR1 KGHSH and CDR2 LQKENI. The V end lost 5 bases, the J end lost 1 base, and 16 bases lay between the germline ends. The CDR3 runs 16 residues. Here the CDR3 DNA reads TGTGCCAGCTCAGTCGACCGAGGGAGTCGCACAGATACGCAGTATTTT. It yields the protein CASSVDRGSRTDTQYF.

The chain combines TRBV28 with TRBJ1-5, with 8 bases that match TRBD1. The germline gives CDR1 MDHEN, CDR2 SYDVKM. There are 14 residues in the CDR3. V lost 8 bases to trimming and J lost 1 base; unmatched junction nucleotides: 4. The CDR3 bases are TGTGCCAGCGGTACAGGGGGGAGCAATCAGCCCCAGCATTTT. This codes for CASGTGGSNQPQHF.

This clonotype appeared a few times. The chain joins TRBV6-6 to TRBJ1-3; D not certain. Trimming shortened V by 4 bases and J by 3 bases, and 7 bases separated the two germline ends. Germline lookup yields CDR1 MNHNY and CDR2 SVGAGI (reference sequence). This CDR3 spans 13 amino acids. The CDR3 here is CASSSGYGNTIYF. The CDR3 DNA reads TGTGCCAGCAGTTCCGGGTATGGAAACACCATATATTTT.

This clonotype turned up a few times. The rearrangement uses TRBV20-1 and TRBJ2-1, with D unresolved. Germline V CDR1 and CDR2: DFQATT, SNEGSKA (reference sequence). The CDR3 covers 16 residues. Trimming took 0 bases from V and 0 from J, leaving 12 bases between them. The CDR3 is CSARDIGVSSYNEQFF. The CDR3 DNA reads TGCAGTGCTAGAGATATAGGAGTGAGCTCCTACAATGAGCAGTTCTTC.

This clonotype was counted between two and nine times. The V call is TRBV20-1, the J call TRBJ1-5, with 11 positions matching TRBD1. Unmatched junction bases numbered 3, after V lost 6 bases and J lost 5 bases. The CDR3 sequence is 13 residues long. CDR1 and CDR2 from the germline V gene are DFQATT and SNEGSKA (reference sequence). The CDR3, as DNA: TGCAGTGCACCGGGACAGGGGGATCAGCCCCAGCATTTT. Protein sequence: CSAPGQGDQPQHF.

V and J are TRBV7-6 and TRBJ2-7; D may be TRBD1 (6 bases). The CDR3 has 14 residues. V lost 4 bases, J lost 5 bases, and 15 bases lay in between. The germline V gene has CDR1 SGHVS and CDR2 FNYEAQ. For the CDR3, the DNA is TGTGCCAGCAGCTCACTCAGGGGTCAACACGAGCAGTACTTC. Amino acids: CASSSLRGQHEQYF.

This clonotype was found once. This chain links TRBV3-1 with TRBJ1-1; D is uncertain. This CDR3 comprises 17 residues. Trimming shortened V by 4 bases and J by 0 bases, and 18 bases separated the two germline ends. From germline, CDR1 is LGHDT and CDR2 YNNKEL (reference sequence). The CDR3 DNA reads TGTGCCAGCAGCCTGACCCCCAGTCCGGTCGTGAACACTGAAGCTTTCTTT. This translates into CASSLTPSPVVNTEAFF. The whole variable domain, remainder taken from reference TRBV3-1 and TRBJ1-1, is DTAVSQTPKYLVTQMGNDKSIKCEQNLGHDTMYWYKQDSKKFLKIMFSYNNKELIINETVPNRFSPKSPDKAHLNLHINSLELGDSAVYFCASSLTPSPVVNTEAFFGQGTRLTVV.

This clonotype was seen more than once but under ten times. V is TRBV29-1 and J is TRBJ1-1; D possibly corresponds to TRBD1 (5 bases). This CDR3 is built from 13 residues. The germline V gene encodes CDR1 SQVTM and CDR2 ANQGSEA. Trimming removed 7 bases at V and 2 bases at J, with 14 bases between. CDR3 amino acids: CSGAGTRNTEAFF. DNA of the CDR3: TGCAGCGGGGCCGGGACCAGAAACACTGAAGCTTTCTTT.

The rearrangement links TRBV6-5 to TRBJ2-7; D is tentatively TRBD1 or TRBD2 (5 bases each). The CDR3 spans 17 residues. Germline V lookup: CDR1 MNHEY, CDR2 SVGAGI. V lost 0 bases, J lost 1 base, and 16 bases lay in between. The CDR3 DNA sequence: TGTGCCAGCAGTTACTCGGGTAGGGGAGTCAAATCCTACGAGCAGTACTTC. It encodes CASSYSGRGVKSYEQYF.

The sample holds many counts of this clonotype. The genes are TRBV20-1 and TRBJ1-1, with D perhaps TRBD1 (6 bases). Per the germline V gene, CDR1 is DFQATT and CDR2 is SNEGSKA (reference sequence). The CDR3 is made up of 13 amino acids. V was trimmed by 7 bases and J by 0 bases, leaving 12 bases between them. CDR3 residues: CSVSDSLNTEAFF. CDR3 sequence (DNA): TGCAGTGTTTCGGACAGCCTGAACACTGAAGCTTTCTTT.

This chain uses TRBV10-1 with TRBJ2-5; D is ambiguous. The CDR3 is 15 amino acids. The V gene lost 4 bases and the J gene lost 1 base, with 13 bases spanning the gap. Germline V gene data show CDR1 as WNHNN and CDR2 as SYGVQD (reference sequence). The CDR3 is CASSVVLILQETQYF. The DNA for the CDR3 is TGCGCCAGCAGTGTGGTGTTGATTCTCCAAGAGACCCAGTACTTC.

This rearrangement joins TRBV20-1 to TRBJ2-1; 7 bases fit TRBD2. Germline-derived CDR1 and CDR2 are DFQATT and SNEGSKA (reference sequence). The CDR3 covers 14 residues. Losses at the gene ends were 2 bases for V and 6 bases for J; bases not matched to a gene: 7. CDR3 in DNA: TGCAGTGCTAGATTTCCGGGACTACTCAATGAGCAGTTCTTC. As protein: CSARFPGLLNEQFF.

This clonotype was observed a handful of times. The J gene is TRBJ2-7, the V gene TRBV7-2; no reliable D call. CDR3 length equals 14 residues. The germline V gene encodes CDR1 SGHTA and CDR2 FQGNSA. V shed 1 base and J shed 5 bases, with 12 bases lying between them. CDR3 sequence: CASSLVGYGDEQYF. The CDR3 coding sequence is TGTGCCAGCAGCTTAGTGGGGTATGGGGACGAGCAGTACTTC.

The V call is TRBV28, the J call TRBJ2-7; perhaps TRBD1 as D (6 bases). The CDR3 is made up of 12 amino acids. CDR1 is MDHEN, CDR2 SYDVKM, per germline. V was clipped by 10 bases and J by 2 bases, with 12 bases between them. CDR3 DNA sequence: TGTGCCACCCGGACAGCCGCCTACGAGCAGTACTTC. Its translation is CATRTAAYEQYF.

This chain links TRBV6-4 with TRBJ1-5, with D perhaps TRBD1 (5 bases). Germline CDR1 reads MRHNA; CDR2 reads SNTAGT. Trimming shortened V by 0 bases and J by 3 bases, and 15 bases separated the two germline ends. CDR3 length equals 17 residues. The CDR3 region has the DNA TGTGCCAGCAGTGACTCCTTGGGCAGGGAGTACAATCAGCCCCAGCATTTT. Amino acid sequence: CASSDSLGREYNQPQHF.

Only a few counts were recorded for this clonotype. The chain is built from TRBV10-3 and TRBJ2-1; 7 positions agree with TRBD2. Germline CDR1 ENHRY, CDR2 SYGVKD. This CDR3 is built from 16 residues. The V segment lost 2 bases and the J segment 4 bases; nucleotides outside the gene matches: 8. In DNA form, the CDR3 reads TGTGCCATCAGTGAGGGCGCTTCGGGGGGTTACAATGAGCAGTTCTTC. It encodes CAISEGASGGYNEQFF.

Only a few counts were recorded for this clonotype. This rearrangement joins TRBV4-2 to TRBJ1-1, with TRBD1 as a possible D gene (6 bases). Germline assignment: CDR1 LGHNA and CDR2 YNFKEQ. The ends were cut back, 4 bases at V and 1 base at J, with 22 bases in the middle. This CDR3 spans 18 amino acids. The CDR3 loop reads CASSRQVRTETGNTEAFF. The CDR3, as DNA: TGTGCCAGCAGCCGCCAAGTGAGGACAGAAACGGGGAACACTGAAGCTTTCTTT.